This record looks at one TCR beta chain sequence and its context. The data derive from a study of blood T cell repertoires in COVID-19. Assay used: immunoSEQ multiplex PCR; TCRdb lists only in-frame clones, some missing. The data show fewer than 250,000 clones, 82% seen once. CDR1 SGDLS and CDR2 YYNGEE come from the germline V gene. This CDR3 comprises 17 residues. The V and J ends lost 0 bases and 3 bases, in that order; junction bases with no gene match: 4. Sequencing was carried out using peripheral blood. This receptor was taken from a woman aged 55-69 years with COVID-19, enrolled during active disease. V gene TRBV9 combines with J gene TRBJ2-2; 11 bases match TRBD2. The CDR3 spells CASSVAASGRHTGELFF. CDR3 DNA sequence: TGTGCCAGCAGCGTAGCGGCTAGCGGGAGGCACACCGGGGAGCTGTTTTTT.